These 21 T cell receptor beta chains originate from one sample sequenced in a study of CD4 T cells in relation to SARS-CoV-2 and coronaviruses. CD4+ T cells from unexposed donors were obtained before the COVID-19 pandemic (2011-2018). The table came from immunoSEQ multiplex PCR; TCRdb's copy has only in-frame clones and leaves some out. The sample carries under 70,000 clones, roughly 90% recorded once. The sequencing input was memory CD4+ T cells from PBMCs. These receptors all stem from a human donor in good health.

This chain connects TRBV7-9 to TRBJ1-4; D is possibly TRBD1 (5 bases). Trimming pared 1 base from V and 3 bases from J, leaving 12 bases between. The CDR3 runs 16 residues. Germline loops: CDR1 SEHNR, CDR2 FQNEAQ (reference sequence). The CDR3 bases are TGTGCCAGCAGCTTAGTGGAGGGGCGAGCTAATGAAAAACTGTTTTTT. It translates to CASSLVEGRANEKLFF.

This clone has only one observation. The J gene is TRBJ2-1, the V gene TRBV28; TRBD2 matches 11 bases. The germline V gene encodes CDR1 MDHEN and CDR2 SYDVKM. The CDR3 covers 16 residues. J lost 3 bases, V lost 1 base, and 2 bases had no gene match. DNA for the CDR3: TGTGCCAGCAGTTTATTAGCGGGAGGGCTCTACAATGAGCAGTTCTTC. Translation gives CASSLLAGGLYNEQFF. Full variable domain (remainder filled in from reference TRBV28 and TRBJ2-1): DVKVTQSSRYLVKRTGEKVFLECVQDMDHENMFWYRQDPGLGLRLIYFSYDVKMKEKGDIPEGYSVSREKKERFSLILESASTNQTSMYLCASSLLAGGLYNEQFFGPGTRLTVL.

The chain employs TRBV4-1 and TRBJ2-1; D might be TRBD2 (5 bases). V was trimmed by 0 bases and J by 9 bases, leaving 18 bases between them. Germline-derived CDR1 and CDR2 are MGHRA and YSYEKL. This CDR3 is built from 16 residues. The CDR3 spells CASSQDGQSGSSEQFF. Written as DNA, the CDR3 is TGCGCCAGCAGCCAAGACGGCCAGAGCGGTTCAAGTGAGCAGTTCTTC.

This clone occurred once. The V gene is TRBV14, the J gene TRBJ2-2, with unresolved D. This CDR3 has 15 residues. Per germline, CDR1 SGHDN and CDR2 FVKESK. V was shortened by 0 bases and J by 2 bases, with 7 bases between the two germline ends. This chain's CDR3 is CASSQDRSNTGELFF. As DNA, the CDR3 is TGTGCCAGCAGCCAAGATAGGAGTAACACCGGGGAGCTGTTTTTT.

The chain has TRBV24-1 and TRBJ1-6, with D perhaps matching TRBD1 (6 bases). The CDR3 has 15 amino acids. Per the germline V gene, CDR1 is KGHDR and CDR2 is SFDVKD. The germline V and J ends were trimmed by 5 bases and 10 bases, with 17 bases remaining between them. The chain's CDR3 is CATSVAGVYLSPLHF. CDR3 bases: TGTGCCACCAGTGTGGCAGGGGTTTACTTGTCACCCCTCCACTTT.

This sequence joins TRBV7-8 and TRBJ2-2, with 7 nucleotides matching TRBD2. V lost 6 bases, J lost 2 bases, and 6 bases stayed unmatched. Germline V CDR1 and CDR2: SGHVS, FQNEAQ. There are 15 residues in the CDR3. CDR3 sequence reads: CASRPGRTNTGELFF. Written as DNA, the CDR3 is TGTGCCAGCAGACCCGGGAGGACTAACACCGGGGAGCTGTTTTTT.

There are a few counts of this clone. The CDR3 nucleotides are TGTGCCAGCAGCATATGGCCCGGGACTAGTCGGAGCTCCTACAATGAGCAGTTCTTC. This encodes CASSIWPGTSRSSYNEQFF. The chain couples TRBV5-6 to TRBJ2-1, with 8 bases that match TRBD2. Germline CDR1 and CDR2: SGHDT and YYEEEE. Trimming took 4 bases from V and 0 from J; bases not matched to a gene: 15. CDR3 length: 19 amino acids.

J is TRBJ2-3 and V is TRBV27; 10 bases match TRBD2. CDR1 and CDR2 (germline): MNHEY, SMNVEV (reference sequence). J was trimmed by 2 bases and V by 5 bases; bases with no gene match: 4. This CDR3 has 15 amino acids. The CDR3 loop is CASSRAGGPTDTQYF. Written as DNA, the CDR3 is TGTGCCAGCAGTCGAGCGGGAGGGCCCACAGATACGCAGTATTTT.

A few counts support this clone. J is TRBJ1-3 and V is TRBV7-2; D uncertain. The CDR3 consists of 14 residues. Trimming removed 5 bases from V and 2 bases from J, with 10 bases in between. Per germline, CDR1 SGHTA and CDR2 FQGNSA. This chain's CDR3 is CASSLARAGNTIYF. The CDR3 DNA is TGTGCCAGCAGCCTCGCACGGGCTGGAAACACCATATATTTT.

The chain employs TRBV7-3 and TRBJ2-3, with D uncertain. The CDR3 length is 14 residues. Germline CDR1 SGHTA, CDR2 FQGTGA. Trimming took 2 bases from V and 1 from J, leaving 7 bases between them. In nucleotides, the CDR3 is TGTGCCAGCAGCTTATTAACGCGCACAGATACGCAGTATTTT. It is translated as CASSLLTRTDTQYF.

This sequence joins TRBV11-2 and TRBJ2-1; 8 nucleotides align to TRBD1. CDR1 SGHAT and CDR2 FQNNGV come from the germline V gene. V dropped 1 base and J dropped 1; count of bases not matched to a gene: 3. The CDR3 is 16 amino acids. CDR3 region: CASSLAGQGSYNEQFF. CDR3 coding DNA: TGTGCCAGCAGCTTAGCCGGACAGGGATCCTACAATGAGCAGTTCTTC.

The CDR3 DNA sequence: TGCAGCGTCTCGATATCCGGGACAACCAGCAATCAGCCCCAGCATTTT. Translated, it gives CSVSISGTTSNQPQHF. V gene TRBV29-1 combines with J gene TRBJ1-5; the D gene is possibly TRBD1 (6 bases). V dropped 6 bases and J dropped 1 base, with 19 bases sitting between them. Germline V CDR1 and CDR2: SQVTM, ANQGSEA. CDR3 length equals 16 residues.

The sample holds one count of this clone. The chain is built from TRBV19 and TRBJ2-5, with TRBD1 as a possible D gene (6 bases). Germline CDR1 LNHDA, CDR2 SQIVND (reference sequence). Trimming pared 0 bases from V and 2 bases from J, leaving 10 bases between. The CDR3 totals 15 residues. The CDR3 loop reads CASSIEGRGQETQYF. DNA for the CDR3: TGTGCCAGTAGTATAGAAGGCAGGGGTCAAGAGACCCAGTACTTC.

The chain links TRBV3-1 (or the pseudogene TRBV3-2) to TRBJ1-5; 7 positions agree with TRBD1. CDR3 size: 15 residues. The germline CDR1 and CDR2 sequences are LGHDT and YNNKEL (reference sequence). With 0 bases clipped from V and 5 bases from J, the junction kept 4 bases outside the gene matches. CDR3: CASSQEATGYQPQHF. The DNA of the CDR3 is TGTGCCAGCAGCCAAGAAGCGACAGGGTATCAGCCCCAGCATTTT.

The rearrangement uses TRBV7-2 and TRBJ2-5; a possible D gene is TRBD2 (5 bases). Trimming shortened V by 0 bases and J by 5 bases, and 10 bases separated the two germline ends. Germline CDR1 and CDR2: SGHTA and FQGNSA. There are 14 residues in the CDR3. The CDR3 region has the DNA TGTGCCAGCAGCTTAGCGGGAGTGGGGGAGACCCAGTACTTC. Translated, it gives CASSLAGVGETQYF.

Written as DNA, the CDR3 is TGTGCCAGCAGGAACGGGCGCCTGTACACCGGGGAGCTGTTTTTT. Its protein is CASRNGRLYTGELFF. The chain is built from TRBV5-8 and TRBJ2-2; D gene unclear. V shed 5 bases and J shed 3 bases, with 14 bases lying between them. CDR3 size: 15 residues. Per the germline V gene, CDR1 is SGHTS and CDR2 is YDEGEE.

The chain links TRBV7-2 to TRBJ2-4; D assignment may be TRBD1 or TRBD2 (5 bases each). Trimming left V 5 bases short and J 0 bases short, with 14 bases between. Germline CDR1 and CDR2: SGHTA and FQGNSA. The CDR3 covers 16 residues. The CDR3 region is CASSPGTMVAKNIQYF. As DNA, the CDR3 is TGTGCCAGCAGCCCTGGGACGATGGTAGCCAAAAACATTCAGTACTTC. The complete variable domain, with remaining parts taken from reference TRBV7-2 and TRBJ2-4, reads GAGVSQSPSNKVTEKGKDVELRCDPISGHTALYWYRQSLGQGLEFLIYFQGNSAPDKSGLPSDRFSAERTGGSVSTLTIQRTQQEDSAVYLCASSPGTMVAKNIQYFGAGTRLSVL.

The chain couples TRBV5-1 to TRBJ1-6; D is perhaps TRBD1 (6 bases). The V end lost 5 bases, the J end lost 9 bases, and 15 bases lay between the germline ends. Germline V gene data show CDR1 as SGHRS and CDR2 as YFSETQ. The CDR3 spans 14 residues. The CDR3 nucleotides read TGCGCCAGCAGTATGGACAGCAGCGGTTCACCCCTCCACTTT. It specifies CASSMDSSGSPLHF.

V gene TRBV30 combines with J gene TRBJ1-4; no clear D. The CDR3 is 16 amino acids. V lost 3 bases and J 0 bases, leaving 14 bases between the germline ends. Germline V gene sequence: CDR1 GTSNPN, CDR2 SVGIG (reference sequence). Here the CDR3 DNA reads TGTGCCTGGAGCTGGGGAGGCGCGGCAACTAATGAAAAACTGTTTTTT. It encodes CAWSWGGAATNEKLFF. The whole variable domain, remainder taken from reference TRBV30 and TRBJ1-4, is SQTIHQWPATLVQPVGSPLSLECTVEGTSNPNLYWYRQAAGRGLQLLFYSVGIGQISSEVPQNLSASRPQDRQFILSSKKLLLSDSGFYLCAWSWGGAATNEKLFFGSGTQLSVL.

The CDR3 spells CASSLGRLVEQFF. The CDR3 DNA follows: TGTGCCAGCAGCTTAGGGCGACTAGTTGAGCAGTTCTTC. This chain joins TRBV13 and TRBJ2-1; TRBD2 is a possible D gene (6 bases). Trimming shortened V by 0 bases and J by 9 bases, and 9 bases separated the two germline ends. The CDR3 is made up of 13 amino acids. The germline CDR1 and CDR2 sequences are PRHDT and FYEKMQ (reference sequence).

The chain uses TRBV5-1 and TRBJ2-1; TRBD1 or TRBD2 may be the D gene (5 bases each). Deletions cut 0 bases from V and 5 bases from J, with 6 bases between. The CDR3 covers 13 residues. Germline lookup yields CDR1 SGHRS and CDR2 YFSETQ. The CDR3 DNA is TGCGCCAGCAGCTTGGGGGGACACAATGAGCAGTTCTTC. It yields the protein CASSLGGHNEQFF. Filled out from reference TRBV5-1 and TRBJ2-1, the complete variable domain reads KAGVTQTPRYLIKTRGQQVTLSCSPISGHRSVSWYQQTPGQGLQFLFEYFSETQRNKGNFPGRFSGRQFSNSRSEMNVSTLELGDSALYLCASSLGGHNEQFFGPGTRLTVL.